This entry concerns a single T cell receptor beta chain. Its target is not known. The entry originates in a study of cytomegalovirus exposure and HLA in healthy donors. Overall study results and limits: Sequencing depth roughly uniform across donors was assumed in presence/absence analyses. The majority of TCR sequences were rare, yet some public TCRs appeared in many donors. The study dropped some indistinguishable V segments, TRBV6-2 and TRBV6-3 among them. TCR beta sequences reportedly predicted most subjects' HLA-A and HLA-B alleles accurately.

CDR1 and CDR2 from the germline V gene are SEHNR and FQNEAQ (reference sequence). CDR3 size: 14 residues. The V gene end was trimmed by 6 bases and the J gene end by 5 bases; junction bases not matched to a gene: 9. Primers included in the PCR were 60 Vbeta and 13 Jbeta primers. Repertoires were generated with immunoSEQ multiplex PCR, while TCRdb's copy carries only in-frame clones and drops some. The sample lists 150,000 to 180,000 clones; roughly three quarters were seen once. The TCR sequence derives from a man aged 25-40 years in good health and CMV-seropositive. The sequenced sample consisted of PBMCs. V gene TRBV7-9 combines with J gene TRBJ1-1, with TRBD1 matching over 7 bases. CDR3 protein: CASSFPQGGTEAFF. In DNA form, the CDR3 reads TGTGCCAGCAGTTTTCCTCAGGGGGGAACTGAAGCTTTCTTT.